These T cell receptor beta chains were read from a single sample in a study of blood T cell repertoires in COVID-19. Libraries were prepared by immunoSEQ multiplex PCR; TCRdb keeps only in-frame clonotypes and omits some of them. The sample lists some 350,000 clones; roughly 87% were seen once. Sequenced sample: PBMCs or T cells enriched from blood (not recorded which). The receptors here all came from a woman in her twenties or thirties who had recovered from COVID-19. CDR3s include the opening cysteine and the closing phenylalanine or tryptophan. D genes are given only for firm matches. Rows give clone size only sometimes, using once, few, many, or a class for an expanded clone.

TRBV12-3/TRBV12-4	TRBJ2-2	NA	TRBD1	CASRKTGAGELFF	TGTGCCAGCAGAAAAACAGGGGCCGGGGAGCTGTTTTTT
TRBV14	TRBJ1-1	NA	NA	CASSQGRGTEAFF	TGTGCCAGCAGCCAAGGAAGGGGGACTGAAGCTTTCTTT
TRBV10-3	TRBJ1-5	once	TRBD1	CAISEQGVRPQHF	TGTGCCATCAGTGAGCAGGGGGTCCGGCCCCAGCATTTT
TRBV29-1	TRBJ2-1	NA	TRBD1	CSLRVGTGVGNEQFF	TGCAGCCTAAGAGTCGGGACAGGGGTGGGAAATGAGCAGTTCTTC
TRBV10-3	TRBJ1-1	once	NA	CAISDPGRDTEAFF	TGTGCCATCAGTGATCCGGGCAGGGACACTGAAGCTTTCTTT
TRBV4-1	TRBJ2-4	NA	TRBD1	CASSHPGGQGGVMGIQYF	TGCGCCAGCAGCCACCCGGGGGGACAGGGTGGGGTGATGGGCATTCAGTACTTC
TRBV5-1	TRBJ2-5	NA	NA	CASSQNQETQYF	TGCGCCAGCAGCCAGAATCAAGAGACCCAGTACTTC
TRBV18	TRBJ2-1	once	TRBD1	CASSRNLQGTADNEQFF	TGTGCCAGCTCACGGAACTTACAGGGGACGGCGGACAATGAGCAGTTCTTC
TRBV9	TRBJ2-2	NA	TRBD2	CASSVYSGGNTGELFF	TGTGCCAGCAGCGTATATAGCGGGGGGAACACCGGGGAGCTGTTTTTT
TRBV7-2	TRBJ1-1	once	NA	CASSLVAGGGTEAFF	TGTGCCAGCAGCTTAGTAGCTGGGGGGGGCACTGAAGCTTTCTTT
TRBV6-5	TRBJ2-3	NA	NA	CASSYRSTDTQYF	TGTGCCAGCAGTTATCGGAGCACAGATACGCAGTATTTT